Listed here are 7 T cell receptor beta chains from one sample, sequenced in a study of blood T cell repertoires in COVID-19. Repertoires were generated with immunoSEQ multiplex PCR, while TCRdb's copy carries only in-frame clones and drops some. The profile covers roughly 480,000 clones, with 89% appearing a single time and roughly 1% taken by the ten largest. The sequencing input was peripheral blood. The receptors derive from a man aged 18 to 30 with COVID-19, enrolled during active disease.

In its sample, this clone was seen once. The chain recombines TRBV7-9 with TRBJ2-1; D not resolved. The CDR3 loop spans 11 amino acids. V shed 4 bases and J shed 12 bases, with 10 bases lying between them. Germline assignment: CDR1 SEHNR and CDR2 FQNEAQ (reference sequence). The CDR3: CASSSATPQFF. The DNA of the CDR3 is TGTGCCAGCAGCTCCGCGACTCCGCAGTTCTTC.

The chain combines TRBV21-1 with TRBJ1-2; the table's D call of TRBD1 was not tested on the DNA. TRBV21-1 represents a pseudogene. The CDR3 consists of 15 residues. DNA for the CDR3: TGTGCCAGCAGCAAAGATAGCAGGGTGCACTATGGCTACACCTTC. Encoded protein: CASSKDSRVHYGYTF.

The genes are TRBV10-3 and TRBJ1-2; 10 bases align to TRBD1. The length of the CDR3 is 16 residues. CDR1 and CDR2 (germline): ENHRY, SYGVKD. V shed 2 bases and J 5 bases; nucleotides not matched to a gene: 8. The CDR3, as DNA: TGTGCCATCAGTGAGACCCCCGGGACAGGGGTTTATGGCTACACCTTC. Protein: CAISETPGTGVYGYTF.

The CDR3 bases are TGTGCCAGCAGTGAGTCGGTGGACACGCTAGGGAAAGCTTTCTTT. Protein: CASSESVDTLGKAFF. The rearrangement joins TRBV25-1 to TRBJ1-1, with a weak D call TRBD1 (5 bases). The CDR3 consists of 15 residues. Trimming removed 3 bases at V and 9 bases at J, with 20 bases between. Germline loops: CDR1 MGHDK, CDR2 SYGVNS.

V gene TRBV6-1 combines with J gene TRBJ1-5; D is uncertain. V gave up 1 base and J gave up 0 bases, with 10 bases separating them. Germline CDR1 reads MNHNS; CDR2 reads SASEGT. The CDR3 length is 16 residues. The CDR3 nucleotides read TGTGCCAGCAGTGAAGTTGCAGTTTATAGCAATCAGCCCCAGCATTTT. It encodes CASSEVAVYSNQPQHF.

The CDR3 sequence: CASSPDISYNEQFF. DNA of the CDR3: TGTGCCAGCAGCCCAGACATTTCCTACAATGAGCAGTTCTTC. This chain connects TRBV5-8 to TRBJ2-1; D is unclear. This CDR3 spans 14 amino acids. V was clipped by 4 bases and J by 1 base, with 9 bases between them. From germline, CDR1 is SGHTS and CDR2 YDEGEE.

The V and J genes are TRBV4-1 and TRBJ2-1, with TRBD1 as a possible D gene (5 bases). Germline V CDR1 and CDR2: MGHRA, YSYEKL. V dropped 0 bases and J dropped 9 bases, with 6 bases sitting between them. The CDR3 extends over 12 amino acids. Written as DNA, the CDR3 is TGCGCCAGCAGCCAAGATGGGGCTGAGCAGTTCTTC. It codes for CASSQDGAEQFF.